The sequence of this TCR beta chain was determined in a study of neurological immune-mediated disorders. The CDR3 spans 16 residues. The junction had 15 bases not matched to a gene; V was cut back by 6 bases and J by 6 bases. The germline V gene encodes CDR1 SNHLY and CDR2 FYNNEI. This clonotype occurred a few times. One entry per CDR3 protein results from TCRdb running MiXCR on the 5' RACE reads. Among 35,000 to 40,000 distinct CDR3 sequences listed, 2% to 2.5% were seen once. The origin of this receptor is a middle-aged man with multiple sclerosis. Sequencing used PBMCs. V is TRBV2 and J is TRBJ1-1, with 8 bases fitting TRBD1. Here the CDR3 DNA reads TGTGCCAGCAGGGGCCAGGGGGCCAGAGAATTCGCTGAAGCTTTCTTT. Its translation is CASRGQGAREFAEAFF.